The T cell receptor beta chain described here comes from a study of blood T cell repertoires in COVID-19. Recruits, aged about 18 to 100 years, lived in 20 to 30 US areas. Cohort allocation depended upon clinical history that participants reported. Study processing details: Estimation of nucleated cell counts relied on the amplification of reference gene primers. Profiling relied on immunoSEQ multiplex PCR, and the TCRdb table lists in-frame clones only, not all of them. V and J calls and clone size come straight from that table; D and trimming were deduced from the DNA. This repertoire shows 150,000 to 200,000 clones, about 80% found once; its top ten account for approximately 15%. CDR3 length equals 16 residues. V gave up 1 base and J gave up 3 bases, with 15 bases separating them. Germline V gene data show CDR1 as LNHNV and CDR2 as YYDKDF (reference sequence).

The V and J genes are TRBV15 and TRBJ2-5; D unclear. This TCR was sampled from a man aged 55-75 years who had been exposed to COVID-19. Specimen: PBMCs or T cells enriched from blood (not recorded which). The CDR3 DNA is TGTGCCACCAGCAGAGCCGGCCCTGGCGGTGAAGAGACCCAGTACTTC. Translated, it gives CATSRAGPGGEETQYF.